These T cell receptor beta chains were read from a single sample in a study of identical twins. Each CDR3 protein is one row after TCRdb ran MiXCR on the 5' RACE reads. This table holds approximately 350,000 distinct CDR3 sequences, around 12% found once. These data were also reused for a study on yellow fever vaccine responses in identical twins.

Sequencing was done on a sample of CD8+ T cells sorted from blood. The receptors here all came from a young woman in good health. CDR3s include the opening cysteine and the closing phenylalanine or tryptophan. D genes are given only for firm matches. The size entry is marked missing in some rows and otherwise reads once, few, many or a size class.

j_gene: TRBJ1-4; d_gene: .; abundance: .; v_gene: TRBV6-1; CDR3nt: TGTGCCAGCAGTGAGGGTTCAACTAATGAAAAACTGTTTTTT; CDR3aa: CASSEGSTNEKLFF
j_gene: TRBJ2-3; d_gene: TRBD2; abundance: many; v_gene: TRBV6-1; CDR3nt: TGTGCCAGCAGTGAAGCTAGCGGGGGAGGAGATACGCAGTATTTT; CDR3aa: CASSEASGGGDTQYF
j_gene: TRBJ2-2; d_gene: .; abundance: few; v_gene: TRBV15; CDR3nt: TGTGCCACCACCCCGGGGGGCAGCGACACCGGGGAGCTGTTTTTT; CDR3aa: CATTPGGSDTGELFF
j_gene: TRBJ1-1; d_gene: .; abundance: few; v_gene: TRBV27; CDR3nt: TGTGCCAGCGGTCGACCGGGTCGGACTGAAGCTTTCTTT; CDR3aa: CASGRPGRTEAFF
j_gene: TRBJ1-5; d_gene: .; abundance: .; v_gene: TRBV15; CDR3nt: TGTGCCACCAGCAGACCTGGGGGCGGAGGGTCCAATCAGCCCCAGCATTTT; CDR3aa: CATSRPGGGGSNQPQHF
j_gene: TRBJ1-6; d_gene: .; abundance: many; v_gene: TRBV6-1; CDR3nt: TGTGCCAGCAGTGCCCGGGACGGAGGAAATTCACCCCTCCACTTT; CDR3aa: CASSARDGGNSPLHF
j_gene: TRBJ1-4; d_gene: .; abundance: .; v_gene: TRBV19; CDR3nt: TGTGCCAGTAGTCCGGAACCCCGCACAACTAATGAAAAACTGTTTTTT; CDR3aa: CASSPEPRTTNEKLFF
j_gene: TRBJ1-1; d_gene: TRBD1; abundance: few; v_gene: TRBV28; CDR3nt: TGTGCCAGCAGTCACTTACGGACAGGGCTGAACACTGAAGCTTTCTTT; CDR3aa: CASSHLRTGLNTEAFF
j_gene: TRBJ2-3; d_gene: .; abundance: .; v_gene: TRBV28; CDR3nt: TGTGCCAGCAGTTTGGGACTGGAAACACTCCACAGCACAGATACGCAGTATTTT; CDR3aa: CASSLGLETLHSTDTQYF
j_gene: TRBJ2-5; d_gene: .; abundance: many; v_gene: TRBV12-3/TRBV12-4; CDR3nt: TGTGCCAGCGGGGTAGCGGCGTACCAAGAGACCCAGTACTTC; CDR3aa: CASGVAAYQETQYF
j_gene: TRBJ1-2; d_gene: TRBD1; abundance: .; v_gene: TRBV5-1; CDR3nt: TGCGCCAGCAGCTCCACCCCGGGACAGGGACCTAACTATGGCTACACCTTC; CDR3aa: CASSSTPGQGPNYGYTF
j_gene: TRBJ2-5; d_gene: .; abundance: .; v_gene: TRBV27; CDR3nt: TGTGCCAGCAAGGTCCAGCTCGGAGAAGAGACCCAGTACTTC; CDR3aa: CASKVQLGEETQYF
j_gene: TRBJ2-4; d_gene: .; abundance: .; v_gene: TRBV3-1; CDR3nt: TGTGCCAGCAGCCTGACTACTGTGGGCATTCAGTACTTC; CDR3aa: CASSLTTVGIQYF
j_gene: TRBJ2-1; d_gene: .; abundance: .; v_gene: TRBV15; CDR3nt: TGTGCCACCAGCCTGGGGATCTACAATGAGCAGTTCTTC; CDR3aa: CATSLGIYNEQFF
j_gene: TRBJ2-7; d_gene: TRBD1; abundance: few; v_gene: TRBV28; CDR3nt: TGTGCCAGCAAAAAACAGGGGGCCTTATATGAGCAGTACTTC; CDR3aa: CASKKQGALYEQYF
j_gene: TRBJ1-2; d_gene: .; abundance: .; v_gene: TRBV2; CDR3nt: TGTGCCAGCAGTGATTTTAGGGAGGGTGGGACGCACTATGGCTACACCTTC; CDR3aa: CASSDFREGGTHYGYTF
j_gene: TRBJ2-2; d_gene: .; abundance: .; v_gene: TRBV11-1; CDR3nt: TGTGCCAGCAGCTCCCGGGACAAGGGGACCGGGGAGCTGTTTTTT; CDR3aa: CASSSRDKGTGELFF
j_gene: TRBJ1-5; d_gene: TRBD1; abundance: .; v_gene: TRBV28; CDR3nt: TGTGCCAGCAGTACCGGGACAGATGATCAGCCCCAGCATTTT; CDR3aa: CASSTGTDDQPQHF
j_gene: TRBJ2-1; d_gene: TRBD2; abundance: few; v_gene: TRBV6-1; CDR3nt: TGTGCCAGCCCAGCGGGAGGCCAAGGCGCCCATGAGCAGTTCTTC; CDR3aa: CASPAGGQGAHEQFF
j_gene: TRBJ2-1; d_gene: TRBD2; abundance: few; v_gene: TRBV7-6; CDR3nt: TGTGCCAGCAGCGAGGGACTAGCGGGAGGGAGCTCCTACAATGAGCAGTTCTTC; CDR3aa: CASSEGLAGGSSYNEQFF
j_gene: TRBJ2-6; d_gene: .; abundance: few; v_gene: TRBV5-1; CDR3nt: TGCGCCAGCAGCTCTTCGGGCCTCTCTGGGGCCAACGTCCTGACTTTC; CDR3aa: CASSSSGLSGANVLTF
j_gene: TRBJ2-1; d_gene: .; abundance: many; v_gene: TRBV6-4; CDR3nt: TGTGCCAGCAGTGACTCGAGTTGGGACAACAATGAGCAGTTCTTC; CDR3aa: CASSDSSWDNNEQFF
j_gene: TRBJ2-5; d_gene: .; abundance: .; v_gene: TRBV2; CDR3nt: TGTGCCACCCAGGGTTTCGGGACCCAGTACTTC; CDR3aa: CATQGFGTQYF
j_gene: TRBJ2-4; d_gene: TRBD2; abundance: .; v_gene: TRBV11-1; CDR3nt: TGTGCCAGCAGCCCCGCCCAGCGGGGGGCTATACGACTAGCCAAAAACATTCAGTACTTC; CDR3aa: CASSPAQRGAIRLAKNIQYF
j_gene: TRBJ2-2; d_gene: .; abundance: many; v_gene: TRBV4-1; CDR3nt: TGCGCCAGCAGCCTTCTCCGACAGGTCCCTCCCTCGAACACCGGGGAGCTGTTTTTT; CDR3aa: CASSLLRQVPPSNTGELFF
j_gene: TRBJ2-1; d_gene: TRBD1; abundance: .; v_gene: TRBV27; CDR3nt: TGTGCCAGCAGTCCGGGGGACAGGGCCAATGAGCAGTTCTTC; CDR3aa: CASSPGDRANEQFF
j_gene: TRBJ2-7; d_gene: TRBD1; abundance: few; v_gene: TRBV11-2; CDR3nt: TGTGCCAGCAGCTTTAGACAGGGGGGCGAGCAGTACTTC; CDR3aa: CASSFRQGGEQYF
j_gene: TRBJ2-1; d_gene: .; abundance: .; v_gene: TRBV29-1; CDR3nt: TGCAGCACCTCTGGCTACTCCTACAATGAGCAGTTCTTC; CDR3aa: CSTSGYSYNEQFF
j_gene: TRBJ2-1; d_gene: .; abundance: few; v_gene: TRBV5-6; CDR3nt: TGTGCCAGCAGTTTGGGACACCCTTACAATGAGCAGTTCTTC; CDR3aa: CASSLGHPYNEQFF
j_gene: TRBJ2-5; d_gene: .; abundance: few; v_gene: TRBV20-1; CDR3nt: TGCAGTGCTAGAGAGGGTATTAGGGAGACCCAGTACTTC; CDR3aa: CSAREGIRETQYF
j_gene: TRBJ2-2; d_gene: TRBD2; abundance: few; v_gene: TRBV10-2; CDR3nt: TGCGCCAGCAGTGAGCCTAGTCAATCACTAGCGGGACTCACCGGGGAGCTGTTTTTT; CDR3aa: CASSEPSQSLAGLTGELFF
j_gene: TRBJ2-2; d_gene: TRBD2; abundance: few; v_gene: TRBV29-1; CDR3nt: TGCAGCGTAGTAGCGGGGAGCCTGACCGGGGAGCTGTTTTTT; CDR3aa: CSVVAGSLTGELFF
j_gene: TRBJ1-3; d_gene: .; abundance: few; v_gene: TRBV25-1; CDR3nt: TGTGCCAGCAGTGAGGGGGAGGCCTTTCTCGGAAACACCATATATTTT; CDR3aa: CASSEGEAFLGNTIYF
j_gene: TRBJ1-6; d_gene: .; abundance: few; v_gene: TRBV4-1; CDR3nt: TGCGCCAGCAGCCACAAAGCCAACTTACGCTATAATTCACCCCTCCACTTT; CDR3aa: CASSHKANLRYNSPLHF
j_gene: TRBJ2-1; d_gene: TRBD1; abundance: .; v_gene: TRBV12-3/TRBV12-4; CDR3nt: TGTGCCAGCACAGACGGACAGGGTAATTTGAATGAGCAGTTCTTC; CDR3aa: CASTDGQGNLNEQFF
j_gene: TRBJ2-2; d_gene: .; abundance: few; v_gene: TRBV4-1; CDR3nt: TGCGCCAGCAGCCGAATCTATAGGCCGAGGACCGGGGAGCTGTTTTTT; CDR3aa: CASSRIYRPRTGELFF
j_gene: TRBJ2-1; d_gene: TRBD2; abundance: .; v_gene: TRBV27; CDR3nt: TGTGCCAGCACGGGGGGGGAGCTCTACAATGAGCAGTTCTTC; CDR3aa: CASTGGELYNEQFF
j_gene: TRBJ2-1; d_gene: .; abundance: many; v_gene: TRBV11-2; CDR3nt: TGTGCCAGCAGCTTGACTTCAGGATTTCCCTCCTACAATGAGCAGTTCTTC; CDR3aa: CASSLTSGFPSYNEQFF
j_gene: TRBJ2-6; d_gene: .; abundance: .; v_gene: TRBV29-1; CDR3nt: TGCAGCGTTGAAGACCCCAATTCTGGGGCCAACGTCCTGACTTTC; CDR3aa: CSVEDPNSGANVLTF
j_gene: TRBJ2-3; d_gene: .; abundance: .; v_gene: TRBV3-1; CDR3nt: TGTGCCAGCAGGTCGTCTAGCACAGATACGCAGTATTTT; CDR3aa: CASRSSSTDTQYF
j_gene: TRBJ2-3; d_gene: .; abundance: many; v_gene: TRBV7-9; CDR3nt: TGTGCCAGCAGCTTAGAGGCGGGGGCCACAGATACGCAGTATTTT; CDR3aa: CASSLEAGATDTQYF
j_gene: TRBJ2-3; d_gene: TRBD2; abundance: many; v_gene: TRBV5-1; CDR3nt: TGCGCCAGCAGCTTGCCTAGCGGGGGTGGAGATACGCAGTATTTT; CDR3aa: CASSLPSGGGDTQYF
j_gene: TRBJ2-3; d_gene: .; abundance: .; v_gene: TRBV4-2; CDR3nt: TGTGCCAGCAGCCAAGAATTGGGCCAGGGCACAGATACGCAGTATTTT; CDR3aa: CASSQELGQGTDTQYF
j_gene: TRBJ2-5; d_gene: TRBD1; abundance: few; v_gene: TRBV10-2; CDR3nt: TGCGCCAGCAGGGAACCGGGACAGGGGAATCCCCAGTACTTC; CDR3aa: CASREPGQGNPQYF
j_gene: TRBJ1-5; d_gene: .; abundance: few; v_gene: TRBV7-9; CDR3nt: TGTGCCAGCAGCAGAGCGGGGGGGGACGGTAATCAGCCCCAGCATTTT; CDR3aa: CASSRAGGDGNQPQHF
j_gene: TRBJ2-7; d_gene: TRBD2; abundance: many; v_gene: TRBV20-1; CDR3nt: TGCAGTGCTAGAGGGCGGGAGGACTACGAGCAGTACTTC; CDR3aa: CSARGREDYEQYF
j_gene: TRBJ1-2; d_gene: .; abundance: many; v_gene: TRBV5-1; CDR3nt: TGCGCCAGCGGGGGCAGGGATCACTATGGCTACACCTTC; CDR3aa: CASGGRDHYGYTF
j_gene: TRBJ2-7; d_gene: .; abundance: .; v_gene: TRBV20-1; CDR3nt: TGCAGTGCTAGAGTTATGGGGGCCTACGAGCAGTACTTC; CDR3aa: CSARVMGAYEQYF
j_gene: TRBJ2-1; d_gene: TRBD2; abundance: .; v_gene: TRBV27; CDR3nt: TGTGCCAGCAGTTTTGGCGGGGGGGTCTACAATGAGCAGTTCTTC; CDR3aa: CASSFGGGVYNEQFF
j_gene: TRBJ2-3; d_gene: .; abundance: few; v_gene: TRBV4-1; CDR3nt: TGCGCCAGCAGCCAAGATCTTGATACGCAGTATTTT; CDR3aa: CASSQDLDTQYF
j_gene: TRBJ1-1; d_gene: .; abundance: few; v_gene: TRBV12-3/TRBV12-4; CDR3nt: TGTGCCAGCAGTTTAAGGCCAGCGTCGGGGCGTTTGAACACTGAAGCTTTCTTT; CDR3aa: CASSLRPASGRLNTEAFF
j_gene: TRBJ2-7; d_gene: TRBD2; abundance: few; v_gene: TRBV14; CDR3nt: TGTGCCAGCAGCCGCCTGGCGACTAGCGGGAATGAGCAGTACTTC; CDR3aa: CASSRLATSGNEQYF
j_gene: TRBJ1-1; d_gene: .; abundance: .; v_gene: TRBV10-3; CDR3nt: TGTGCCATCAGTGAAGGTGAAAGGCCGAACACTGAAGCTTTCTTT; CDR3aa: CAISEGERPNTEAFF
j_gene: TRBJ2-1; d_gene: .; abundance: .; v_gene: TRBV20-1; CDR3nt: TGCAGTGCCCCCCCGTCCCCCAGGGCTTACTCCTACAATGAGCAGTTCTTC; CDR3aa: CSAPPSPRAYSYNEQFF
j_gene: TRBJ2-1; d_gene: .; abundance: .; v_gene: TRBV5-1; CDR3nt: TGCGCCAGCAGCTTGGAAAATGAGCAGATCTTC; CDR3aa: CASSLENEQIF
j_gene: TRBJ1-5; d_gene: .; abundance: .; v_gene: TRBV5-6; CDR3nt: TGTGCCAGCAGCTTGGCCTCGGGCCTGGGTCAGCCCCAGCATTTT; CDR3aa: CASSLASGLGQPQHF
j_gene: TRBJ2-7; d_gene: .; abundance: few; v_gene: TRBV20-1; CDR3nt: TGCAGTGCTAGTTTACAGGGTGACACCTACGAGCAGTACTTC; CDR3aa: CSASLQGDTYEQYF
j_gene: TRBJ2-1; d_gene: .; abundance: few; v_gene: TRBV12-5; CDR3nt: TGTGCTAGTGGTTTGGACCGGTTCGATTACAATGAGCAGTTCTTC; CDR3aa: CASGLDRFDYNEQFF